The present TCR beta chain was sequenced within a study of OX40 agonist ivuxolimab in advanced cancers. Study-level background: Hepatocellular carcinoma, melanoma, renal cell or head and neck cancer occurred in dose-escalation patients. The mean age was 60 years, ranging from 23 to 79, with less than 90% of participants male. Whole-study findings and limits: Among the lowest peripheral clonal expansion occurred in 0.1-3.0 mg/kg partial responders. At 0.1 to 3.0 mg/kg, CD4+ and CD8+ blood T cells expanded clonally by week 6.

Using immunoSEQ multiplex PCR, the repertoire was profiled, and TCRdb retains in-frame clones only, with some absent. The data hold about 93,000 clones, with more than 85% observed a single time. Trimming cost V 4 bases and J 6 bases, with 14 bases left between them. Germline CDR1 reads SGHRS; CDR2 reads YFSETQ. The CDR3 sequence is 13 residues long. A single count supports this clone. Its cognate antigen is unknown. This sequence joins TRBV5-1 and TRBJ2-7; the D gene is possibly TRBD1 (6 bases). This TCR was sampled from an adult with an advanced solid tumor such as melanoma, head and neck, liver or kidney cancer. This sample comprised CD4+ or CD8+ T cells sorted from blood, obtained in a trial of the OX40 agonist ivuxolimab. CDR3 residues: CASSTSGTSEQYF. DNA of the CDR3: TGCGCCAGCAGCACATCCGGGACAAGCGAGCAGTACTTC.